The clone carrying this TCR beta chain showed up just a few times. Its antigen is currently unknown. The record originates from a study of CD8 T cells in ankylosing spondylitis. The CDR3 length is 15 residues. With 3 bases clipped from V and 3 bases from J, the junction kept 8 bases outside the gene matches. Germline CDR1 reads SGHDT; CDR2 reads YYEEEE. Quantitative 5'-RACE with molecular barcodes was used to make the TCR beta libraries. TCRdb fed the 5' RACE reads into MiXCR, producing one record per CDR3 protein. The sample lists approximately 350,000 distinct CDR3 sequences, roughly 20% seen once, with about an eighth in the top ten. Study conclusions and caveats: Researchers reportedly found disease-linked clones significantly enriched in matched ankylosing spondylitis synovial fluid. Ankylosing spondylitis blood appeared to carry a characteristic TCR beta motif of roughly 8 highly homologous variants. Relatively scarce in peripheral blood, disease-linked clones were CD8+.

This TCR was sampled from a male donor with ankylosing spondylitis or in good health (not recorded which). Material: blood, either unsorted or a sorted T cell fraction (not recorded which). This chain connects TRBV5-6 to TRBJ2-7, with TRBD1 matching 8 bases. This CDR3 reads CASSYTDRASYEQYF. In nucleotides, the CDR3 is TGTGCCAGCAGCTACACGGACAGGGCGAGCTACGAGCAGTACTTC.